Below, 8 T cell receptor beta chains from the same sample are listed, as sequenced in a study of cytomegalovirus exposure and HLA in healthy donors. PCR involved 60 Vbeta and 13 Jbeta primers. Clones were read by immunoSEQ multiplex PCR, and TCRdb kept only the in-frame ones, dropping some. The table records tens of thousands of clones, approximately 56% of them present only once. Sequenced input: PBMCs. The receptor source for this set is a woman in her twenties or thirties in good health and CMV-seropositive.

The chain links TRBV9 to TRBJ2-7; D is possibly TRBD1 (5 bases). Trimming shortened V by 0 bases and J by 0 bases, and 13 bases separated the two germline ends. This CDR3 is built from 16 residues. The germline CDR1 and CDR2 sequences are SGDLS and YYNGEE. The CDR3 region is CASSVGGEALSYEQYF. CDR3 bases: TGTGCCAGCAGCGTAGGGGGCGAGGCTCTCTCCTACGAGCAGTACTTC.

This clone came up once. V gene TRBV10-3 combines with J gene TRBJ1-5; 7 bases agree with TRBD1. This CDR3 is 14 amino acids long. Unmatched junction bases numbered 8, after V lost 10 bases and J lost 2 bases. The germline gives CDR1 ENHRY, CDR2 SYGVKD. The DNA of the CDR3 is TGTGCCACCCGCGACAGGGTTGGCAATCAGCCCCAGCATTTT. Translation: CATRDRVGNQPQHF.

The V call is TRBV27, the J call TRBJ1-2; 7 bases map to TRBD1. Per germline, CDR1 MNHEY and CDR2 SMNVEV (reference sequence). V lost 5 bases to trimming and J lost 4 bases; unmatched junction nucleotides: 7. The CDR3 sequence is 14 residues long. The CDR3 DNA follows: TGTGCCAGCAGTAACTACAGGGGTGGCTATGGCTACACCTTC. Translating gives CASSNYRGGYGYTF.

The CDR3 DNA reads as TGCGCCAGCAGCCAAGCGCGTTGGAACACCGGGGAGCTGTTTTTT. It yields the protein CASSQARWNTGELFF. The chain has TRBV4-1 and TRBJ2-2; D remains unclear. The CDR3 is 15 amino acids. CDR1 and CDR2 (germline): MGHRA, YSYEKL. V lost 1 base and J 1 base, leaving 7 bases between the germline ends.

This clone was recorded a few times. The chain employs TRBV6-1 and TRBJ1-1; the D is unclear. The CDR3 has 13 residues. Germline V gene sequence: CDR1 MNHNS, CDR2 SASEGT. The ends were cut back, 5 bases at V and 2 bases at J, with 9 bases in the middle. For the CDR3, the DNA is TGTGCCAGCAGTCTAGGTATTAACACTGAAGCTTTCTTT. Translated, it gives CASSLGINTEAFF.

The chain couples TRBV4-3 to TRBJ1-3; D not certain. The CDR3 totals 13 residues. V lost 1 base and J lost 4, with 5 bases in between. Germline CDR1 reads LGHNA; CDR2 reads YSLEER. CDR3 coding DNA: TGCGCCAGCAGCCAAGTTCAGGGAAACACCATATATTTT. It specifies CASSQVQGNTIYF.

The chain couples TRBV9 to TRBJ1-1, with 12 bases identical to TRBD1. Germline CDR1 and CDR2: SGDLS and YYNGEE. The V segment lost 4 bases and the J segment 7 bases; nucleotides outside the gene matches: 11. This CDR3 comprises 16 residues. CDR3 sequence reads: CASSSRDRGLQGEAFF. The CDR3 DNA is TGTGCCAGCAGCTCGAGGGACAGGGGGCTTCAGGGTGAAGCTTTCTTT. The full variable domain, rest sourced from reference TRBV9 and TRBJ1-1, is DSGVTQTPKHLITATGQRVTLRCSPRSGDLSVYWYQQSLDQGLQFLIQYYNGEERAKGNILERFSAQQFPDLHSELNLSSLELGDSALYFCASSSRDRGLQGEAFFGQGTRLTVV.

The chain couples TRBV6-1 to TRBJ2-1; the D gene is possibly TRBD2 (5 bases). Germline loops: CDR1 MNHNS, CDR2 SASEGT. The V and J ends lost 0 bases and 0 bases respectively, with 15 bases between them. The CDR3 is made up of 18 amino acids. CDR3 nucleotide sequence: TGTGCCAGCAGTGAAGCGATTGTAAAGGCGGGCTCCTACAATGAGCAGTTCTTC. This translates into CASSEAIVKAGSYNEQFF.